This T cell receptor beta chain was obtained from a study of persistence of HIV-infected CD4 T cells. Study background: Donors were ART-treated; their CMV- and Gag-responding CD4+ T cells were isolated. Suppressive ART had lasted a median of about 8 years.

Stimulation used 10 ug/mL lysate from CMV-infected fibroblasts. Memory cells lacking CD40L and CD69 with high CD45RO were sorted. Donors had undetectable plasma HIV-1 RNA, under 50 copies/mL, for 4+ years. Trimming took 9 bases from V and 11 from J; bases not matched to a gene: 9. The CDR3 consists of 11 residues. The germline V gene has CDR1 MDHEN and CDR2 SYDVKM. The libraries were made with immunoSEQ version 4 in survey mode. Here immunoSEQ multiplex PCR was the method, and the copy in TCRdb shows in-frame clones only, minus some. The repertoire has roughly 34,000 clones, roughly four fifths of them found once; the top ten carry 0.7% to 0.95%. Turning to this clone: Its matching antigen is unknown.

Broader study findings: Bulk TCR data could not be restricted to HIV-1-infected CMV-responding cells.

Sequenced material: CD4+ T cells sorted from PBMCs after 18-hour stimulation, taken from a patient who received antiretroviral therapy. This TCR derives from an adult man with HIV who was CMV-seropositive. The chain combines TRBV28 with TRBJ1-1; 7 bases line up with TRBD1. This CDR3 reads CASLRGVSAFF. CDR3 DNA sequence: TGTGCCAGTCTCAGGGGGGTGAGTGCTTTCTTT.